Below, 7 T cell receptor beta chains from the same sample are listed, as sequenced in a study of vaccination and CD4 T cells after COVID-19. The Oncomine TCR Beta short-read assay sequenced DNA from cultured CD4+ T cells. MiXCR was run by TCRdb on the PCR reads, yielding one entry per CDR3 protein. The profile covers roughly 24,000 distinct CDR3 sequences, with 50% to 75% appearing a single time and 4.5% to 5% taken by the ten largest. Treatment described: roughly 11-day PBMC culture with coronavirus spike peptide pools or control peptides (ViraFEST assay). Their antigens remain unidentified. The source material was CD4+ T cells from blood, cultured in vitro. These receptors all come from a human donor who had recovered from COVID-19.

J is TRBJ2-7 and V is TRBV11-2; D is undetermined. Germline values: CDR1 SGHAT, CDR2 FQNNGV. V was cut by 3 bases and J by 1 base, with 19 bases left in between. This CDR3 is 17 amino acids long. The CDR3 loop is CASSFSLSTGPSYEQYF. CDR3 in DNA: TGTGCCAGCAGCTTTAGTCTCTCGACTGGGCCATCCTACGAGCAGTACTTC.

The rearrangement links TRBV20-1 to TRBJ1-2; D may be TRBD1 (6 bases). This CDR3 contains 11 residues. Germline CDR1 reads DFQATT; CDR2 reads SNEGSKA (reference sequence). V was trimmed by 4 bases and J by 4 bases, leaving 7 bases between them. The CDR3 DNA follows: TGCAGTGCTAAGGGGGGCTATGGCTACACCTTC. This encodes CSAKGGYGYTF.

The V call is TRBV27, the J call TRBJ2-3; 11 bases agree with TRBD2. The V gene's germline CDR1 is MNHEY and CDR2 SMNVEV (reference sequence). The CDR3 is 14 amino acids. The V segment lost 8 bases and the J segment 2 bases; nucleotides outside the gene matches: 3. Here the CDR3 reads CASRSGRATDTQYF. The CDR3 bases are TGTGCCAGCCGTAGCGGGAGGGCCACAGATACGCAGTATTTT.

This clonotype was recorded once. Written as DNA, the CDR3 is TGCGCCAGCAGCCAAGACAGCACCTCGAGAAACTATGGCTACACCTTC. The encoded protein is CASSQDSTSRNYGYTF. The chain has TRBV4-1 and TRBJ1-2; D is ambiguous. V gave up 0 bases and J gave up 2 bases, with 13 bases separating them. Germline CDR1 reads MGHRA; CDR2 reads YSYEKL. The CDR3 covers 16 residues.

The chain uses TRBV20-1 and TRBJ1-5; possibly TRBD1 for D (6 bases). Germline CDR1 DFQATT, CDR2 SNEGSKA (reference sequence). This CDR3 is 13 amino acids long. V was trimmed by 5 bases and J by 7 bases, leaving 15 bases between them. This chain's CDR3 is CSALSLGGQPQHF. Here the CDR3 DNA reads TGCAGTGCTCTGTCTCTTGGGGGCCAGCCCCAGCATTTT.

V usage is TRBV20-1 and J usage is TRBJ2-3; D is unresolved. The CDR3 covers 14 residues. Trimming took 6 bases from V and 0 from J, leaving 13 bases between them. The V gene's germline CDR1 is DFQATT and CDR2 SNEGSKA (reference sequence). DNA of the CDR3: TGCAGTGCCCTCAGAGGCACTAGCACAGATACGCAGTATTTT. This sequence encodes CSALRGTSTDTQYF.

The CDR3 DNA reads as TGCGCCAGCAGCCAAGATATGATTGGCGGAACCTATGGCTACACCTTC. Its protein is CASSQDMIGGTYGYTF. The chain links TRBV4-3 to TRBJ1-2, with no clear D. V dropped 0 bases and J dropped 4 bases, with 15 bases sitting between them. Germline V gives CDR1 LGHNA, CDR2 YSLEER. This CDR3 is 16 amino acids long.